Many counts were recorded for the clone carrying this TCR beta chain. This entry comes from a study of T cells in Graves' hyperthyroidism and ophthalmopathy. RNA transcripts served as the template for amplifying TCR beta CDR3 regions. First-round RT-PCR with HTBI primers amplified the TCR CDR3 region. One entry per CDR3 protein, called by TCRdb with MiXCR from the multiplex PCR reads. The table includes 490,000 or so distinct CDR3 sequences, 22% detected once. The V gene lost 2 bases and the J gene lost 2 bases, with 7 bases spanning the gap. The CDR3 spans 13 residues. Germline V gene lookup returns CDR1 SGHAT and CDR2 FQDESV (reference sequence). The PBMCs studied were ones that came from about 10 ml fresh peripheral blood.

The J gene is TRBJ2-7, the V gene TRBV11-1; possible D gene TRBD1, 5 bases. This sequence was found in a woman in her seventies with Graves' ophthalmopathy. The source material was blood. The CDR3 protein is CASSLTGTYEQYF. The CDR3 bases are TGTGCCAGCAGCTTAACAGGCACCTACGAGCAGTACTTC.